The 15 T cell receptor beta chains listed next were all sequenced from one sample in a study of cytomegalovirus exposure and HLA in healthy donors. PCR involved 60 Vbeta and 13 Jbeta primers. The protocol was immunoSEQ multiplex PCR, while the TCRdb copy is restricted to in-frame clones and leaves out a portion. The sample shows over 200,000 clones, around 80% of them seen only once. Sequencing used PBMCs. The receptors derive from a woman in her sixties or seventies in good health and CMV-seropositive.

This chain joins TRBV29-1 and TRBJ1-2; D call uncertain. Germline CDR1 SQVTM, CDR2 ANQGSEA. The CDR3 loop spans 10 amino acids. The germline V and J ends were trimmed by 0 bases and 7 bases, with 3 bases remaining between them. The CDR3 spells CSVEDSGYTF. CDR3 nucleotide sequence: TGCAGCGTTGAAGATAGTGGCTACACCTTC.

The chain carries TRBV5-1 and TRBJ2-5; D is unclear. TRBJ2-7 matches the DNA end more closely, so the J call is doubtful. The germline gives CDR1 SGHRS, CDR2 YFSETQ. The CDR3 sequence is 14 residues long. The CDR3, as DNA: TGCGCCAGCTCACTCAACCCCCCTTCCTACGAGCAGTACTTC. Residues: CASSLNPPSYEQYF.

This clone turned up a few times. The chain carries TRBV5-4 and TRBJ2-1, with 14 bases that match TRBD2. The germline CDR1 and CDR2 sequences are SGHNT and YYREEE (reference sequence). This CDR3 has 15 amino acids. After removal of 5 bases from V and 7 bases from J, the junction contained 5 bases not matched to a gene. The DNA of the CDR3 is TGTGCCAGCAGATCGGGACTAGCGGGGGTAAATGAGCAGTTCTTC. This encodes CASRSGLAGVNEQFF.

The V call is TRBV18, the J call TRBJ2-3; the match to TRBD2 covers 10 bases. Trimming took 0 bases from V and 3 from J; bases not matched to a gene: 6. CDR1 is KGHSH, CDR2 LQKENI, per germline. The CDR3 runs 17 residues. The CDR3 DNA sequence: TGTGCCAGCTCACCACCCCCTAGCGGGAGTCGAACAGATACGCAGTATTTT. This gives the protein CASSPPPSGSRTDTQYF.

The chain couples TRBV6-5 to TRBJ1-1, with D unclear. The CDR3 runs to 12 residues. Trimming removed 6 bases at V and 5 bases at J, with 10 bases between. Germline CDR1 MNHEY, CDR2 SVGAGI. The CDR3 nucleotides are TGTGCCAGCAGAGCGGCCGGGACTGAAGCTTTCTTT. Translating it yields CASRAAGTEAFF.

V usage is TRBV5-7 and J usage is TRBJ2-7; tentatively, D is TRBD1 (6 bases). TRBV5-7 is recorded as an ORF, its role being uncertain. The CDR3 sequence is 15 residues long. The V and J ends lost 4 bases and 3 bases respectively, with 17 bases between them. The CDR3 nucleotides read TGTGCCAGCAGCCTCCGACAGGACAATATCTACGAGCAGTACTTC. It specifies CASSLRQDNIYEQYF.

The chain has TRBV4-3 and TRBJ2-2; TRBD1 matches at 9 bases. This CDR3 spans 17 amino acids. Trimming took 0 bases from V and 5 from J; bases not matched to a gene: 7. CDR1 and CDR2 (germline): LGHNA, YSLEER. The CDR3 nucleotides are TGCGCCAGCAGCCAAGATATCGGGACAGGGCGTACCGGGGAGCTGTTTTTT. This gives the protein CASSQDIGTGRTGELFF.

In its sample, this clone was seen a few times. The V gene is TRBV18, the J gene TRBJ1-1; unclear D gene. The V gene's germline CDR1 is KGHSH and CDR2 LQKENI. CDR3 length equals 15 residues. Trimming removed 0 bases at V and 2 bases at J, with 10 bases between. The CDR3 DNA is TGTGCCAGCTCACCACCAAGTTCACTTAACACTGAAGCTTTCTTT. This gives the protein CASSPPSSLNTEAFF. The entire variable domain, with the rest obtained from reference TRBV18 and TRBJ1-1, is as follows: NAGVMQNPRHLVRRRGQEARLRCSPMKGHSHVYWYRQLPEEGLKFMVYLQKENIIDESGMPKERFSAEFPKEGPSILRIQQVVRGDSAAYFCASSPPSSLNTEAFFGQGTRLTVV.

The chain employs TRBV5-1 and TRBJ2-1; D ambiguous. The CDR3 runs to 14 residues. Germline values: CDR1 SGHRS, CDR2 YFSETQ. V was shortened by 0 bases and J by 2 bases, with 6 bases between the two germline ends. CDR3 DNA sequence: TGCGCCAGCAGCTTGGGTAATCCCTACAATGAGCAGTTCTTC. It translates to CASSLGNPYNEQFF.

The CDR3 here is CASSRDRSNEKLFF. For the CDR3, the DNA is TGTGCCAGCAGCAGGGACAGGTCGAATGAAAAACTGTTTTTT. V gene TRBV7-2 combines with J gene TRBJ1-4, with 8 positions matching TRBD1. Per the germline V gene, CDR1 is SGHTA and CDR2 is FQGNSA. CDR3 length: 14 amino acids. Trimming at V came to 5 bases and at J to 5 bases, leaving 4 bases not matched to a gene.

CDR3 coding DNA: TGTGCCAGCAGCCGCGGAGTCTATGGTGAAGCTTTCTTT. Its translation is CASSRGVYGEAFF. The V call is TRBV7-2, the J call TRBJ1-1; D gene uncertain. The V gene's germline CDR1 is SGHTA and CDR2 FQGNSA. V lost 5 bases to trimming and J lost 7 bases, with 14 bases between them. The CDR3 runs to 13 residues.

J is TRBJ2-2 and V is TRBV10-2; no clear D. The germline V gene encodes CDR1 WSHSY and CDR2 SAAADI. The CDR3 sequence is 12 residues long. V was clipped by 6 bases and J by 5 bases, with 7 bases between them. CDR3 sequence (DNA): TGCGCCAGCAGCCAAGCGACCGGGGAGCTGTTTTTT. Residues: CASSQATGELFF.

The rearrangement joins TRBV5-1 to TRBJ1-6, with 7 bases aligning to TRBD1. This CDR3 contains 14 residues. The V gene's germline CDR1 is SGHRS and CDR2 YFSETQ. With 4 bases clipped from V and 6 bases from J, the junction kept 4 bases outside the gene matches. For the CDR3, the DNA is TGCGCCAGCAGCGTCCAGGGGGTTAATTCACCCCTCCACTTT. The encoded protein is CASSVQGVNSPLHF.

For the CDR3, the DNA is TGTGCCAGCAAAACTAGCGGAAACACCGGGGAGCTGTTTTTT. This encodes CASKTSGNTGELFF. The rearrangement joins TRBV6-5 to TRBJ2-2, with 8 positions matching TRBD2. Germline V gene sequence: CDR1 MNHEY, CDR2 SVGAGI. Trimming took 7 bases from V and 2 from J; bases not matched to a gene: 3. This CDR3 comprises 14 residues.

This chain links TRBV6-5 with TRBJ2-1, with 9 bases fitting TRBD1. J gave up 3 bases and V 4 bases, and 4 bases lay outside the gene matches. The CDR3 spans 15 residues. Germline V CDR1 and CDR2: MNHEY, SVGAGI. CDR3 amino acids: CASSSTGGIYNEQFF. Here the CDR3 DNA reads TGTGCCAGCAGTTCCACAGGGGGCATCTACAATGAGCAGTTCTTC.